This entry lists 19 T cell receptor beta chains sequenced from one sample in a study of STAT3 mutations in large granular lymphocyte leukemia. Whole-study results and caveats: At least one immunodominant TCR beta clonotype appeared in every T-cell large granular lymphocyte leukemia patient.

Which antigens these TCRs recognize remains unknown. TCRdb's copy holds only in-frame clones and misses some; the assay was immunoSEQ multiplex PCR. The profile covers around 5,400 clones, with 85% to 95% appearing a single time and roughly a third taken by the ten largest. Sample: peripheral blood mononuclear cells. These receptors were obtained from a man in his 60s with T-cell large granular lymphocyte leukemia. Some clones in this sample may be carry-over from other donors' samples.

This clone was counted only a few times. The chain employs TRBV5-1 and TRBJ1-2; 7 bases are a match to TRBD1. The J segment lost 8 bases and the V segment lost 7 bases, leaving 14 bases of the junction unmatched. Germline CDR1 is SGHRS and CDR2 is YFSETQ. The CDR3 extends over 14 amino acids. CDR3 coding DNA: TGCGCCAGCGGAACGGGACAGCAGGAATACGGCTACACCTTC. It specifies CASGTGQQEYGYTF.

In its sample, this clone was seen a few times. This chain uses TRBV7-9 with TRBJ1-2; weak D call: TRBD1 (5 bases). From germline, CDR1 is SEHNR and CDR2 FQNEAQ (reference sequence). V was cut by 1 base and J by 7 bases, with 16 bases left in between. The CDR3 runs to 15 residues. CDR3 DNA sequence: TGTGCCAGCAGCTTAGAATCAGGGAGGGAAGGTGGCTACACCTTC. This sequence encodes CASSLESGREGGYTF.

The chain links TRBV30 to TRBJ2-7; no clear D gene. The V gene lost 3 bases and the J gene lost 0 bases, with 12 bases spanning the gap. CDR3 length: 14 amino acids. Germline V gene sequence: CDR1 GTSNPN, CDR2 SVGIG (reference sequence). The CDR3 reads CAWSHQPHSYEQYF. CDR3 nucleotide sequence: TGTGCCTGGAGCCATCAGCCACACTCCTACGAGCAGTACTTC.

The CDR3: CATSRDLGRGNTIYF. As DNA, the CDR3 is TGTGCCACCAGCAGAGATTTGGGCAGAGGAAACACCATATATTTT. The rearrangement links TRBV15 to TRBJ1-3, with no clear D. The ends were cut back, 0 bases at V and 4 bases at J, with 10 bases in the middle. Germline V lookup: CDR1 LNHNV, CDR2 YYDKDF (reference sequence). This CDR3 has 15 residues.

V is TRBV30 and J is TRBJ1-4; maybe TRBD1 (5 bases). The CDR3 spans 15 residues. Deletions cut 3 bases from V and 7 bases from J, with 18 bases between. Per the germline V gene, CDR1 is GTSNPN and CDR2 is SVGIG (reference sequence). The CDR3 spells CAWSTSGSGGEKLFF. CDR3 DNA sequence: TGTGCCTGGAGCACCTCGGGCTCCGGGGGTGAAAAACTGTTTTTT.

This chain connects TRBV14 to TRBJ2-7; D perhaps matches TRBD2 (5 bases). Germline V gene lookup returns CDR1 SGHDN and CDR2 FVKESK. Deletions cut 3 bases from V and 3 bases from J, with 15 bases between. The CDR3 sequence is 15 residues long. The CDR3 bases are TGTGCCAGCAGCCATTCTTACCTCGGGGACTACGAGCAGTACTTC. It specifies CASSHSYLGDYEQYF.

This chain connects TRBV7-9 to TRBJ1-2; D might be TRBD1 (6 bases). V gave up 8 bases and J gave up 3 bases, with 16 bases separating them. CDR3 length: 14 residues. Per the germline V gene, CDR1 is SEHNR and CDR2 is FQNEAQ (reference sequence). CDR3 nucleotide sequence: TGTGCCAGCTTGAGGGGGGGGAGAGACTATGGCTACACCTTC. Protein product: CASLRGGRDYGYTF.

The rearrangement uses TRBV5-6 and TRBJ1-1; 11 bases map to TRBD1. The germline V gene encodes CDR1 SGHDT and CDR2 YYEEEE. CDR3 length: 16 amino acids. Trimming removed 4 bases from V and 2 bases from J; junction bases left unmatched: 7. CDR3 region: CASSPDRGRYNTEAFF. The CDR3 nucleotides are TGTGCCAGCAGCCCGGACAGGGGGCGGTATAACACTGAAGCTTTCTTT.

The CDR3 nucleotides read TGTGCCAGCAGCTTATTGGGGGCCGGGTTGATCCAGTACTTC. This gives the protein CASSLLGAGLIQYF. V gene TRBV7-9 combines with J gene TRBJ2-5; D might be TRBD1 (6 bases). This CDR3 contains 14 residues. V lost 2 bases to trimming and J lost 10 bases, with 17 bases between them. CDR1 and CDR2 from the germline V gene are SEHNR and FQNEAQ (reference sequence).

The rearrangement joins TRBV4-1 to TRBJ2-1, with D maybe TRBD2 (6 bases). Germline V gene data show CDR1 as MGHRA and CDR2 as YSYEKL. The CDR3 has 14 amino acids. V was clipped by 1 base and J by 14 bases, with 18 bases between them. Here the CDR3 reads CASSQVSGGAGEFF. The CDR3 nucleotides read TGCGCCAGCAGCCAAGTTAGCGGTGGGGCCGGGGAGTTCTTC.

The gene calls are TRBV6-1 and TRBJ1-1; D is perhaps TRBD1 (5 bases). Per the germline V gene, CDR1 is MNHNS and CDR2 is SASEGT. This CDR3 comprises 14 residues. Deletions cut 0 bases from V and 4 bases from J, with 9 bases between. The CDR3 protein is CASSEAQGVTEAFF. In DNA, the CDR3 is TGTGCCAGCAGTGAAGCCCAGGGAGTCACTGAAGCTTTCTTT.

The CDR3 protein is CASSQGGVDYGYTF. Here the CDR3 DNA reads TGCGCCAGCAGCCAGGGTGGGGTTGATTATGGCTACACCTTC. V gene TRBV5-1 combines with J gene TRBJ1-2; D might be TRBD1 (5 bases). V was pared by 4 bases and J by 5 bases, with 15 bases between. Germline V gives CDR1 SGHRS, CDR2 YFSETQ. The CDR3 runs to 14 residues.

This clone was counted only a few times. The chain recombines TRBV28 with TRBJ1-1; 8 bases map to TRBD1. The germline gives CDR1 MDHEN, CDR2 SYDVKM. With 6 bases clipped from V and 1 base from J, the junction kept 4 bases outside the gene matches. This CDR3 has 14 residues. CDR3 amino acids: CASSIDRGNTEAFF. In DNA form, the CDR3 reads TGTGCCAGCAGCATCGACAGGGGGAACACTGAAGCTTTCTTT.

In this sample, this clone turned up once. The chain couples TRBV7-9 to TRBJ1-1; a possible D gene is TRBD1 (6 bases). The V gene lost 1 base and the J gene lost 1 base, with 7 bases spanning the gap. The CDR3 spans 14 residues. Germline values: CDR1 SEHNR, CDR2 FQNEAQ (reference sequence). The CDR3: CASSLVTGNTEAFF. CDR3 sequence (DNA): TGTGCCAGCAGCTTAGTGACAGGGAACACTGAAGCTTTCTTT.

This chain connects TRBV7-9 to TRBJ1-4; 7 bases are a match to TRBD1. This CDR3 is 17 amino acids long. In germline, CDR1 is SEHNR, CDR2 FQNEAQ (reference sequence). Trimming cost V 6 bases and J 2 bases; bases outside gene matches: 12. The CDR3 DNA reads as TGTGCCAGCAGAGACCCGGAACCGGGACAGACTAATGAAAAACTGTTTTTT. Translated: CASRDPEPGQTNEKLFF.

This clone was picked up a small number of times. The CDR3 coding sequence is TGTGCCAGCAGCCCCGGACCAGCGGATACAGATACGCAGTATTTT. As protein: CASSPGPADTDTQYF. The V gene is TRBV7-3, the J gene TRBJ2-3, with D possibly TRBD2 on 5 matching bases. This CDR3 has 15 residues. Germline lookup yields CDR1 SGHTA and CDR2 FQGTGA. V lost 5 bases, J lost 3 bases, and 15 bases lay in between. The complete variable domain, with remaining parts taken from reference TRBV7-3 and TRBJ2-3, reads GAGVSQTPSNKVTEKGKYVELRCDPISGHTALYWYRQSLGQGPEFLIYFQGTGAADDSGLPNDRFFAVRPEGSVSTLKIQRTERGDSAVYLCASSPGPADTDTQYFGPGTRLTVL.

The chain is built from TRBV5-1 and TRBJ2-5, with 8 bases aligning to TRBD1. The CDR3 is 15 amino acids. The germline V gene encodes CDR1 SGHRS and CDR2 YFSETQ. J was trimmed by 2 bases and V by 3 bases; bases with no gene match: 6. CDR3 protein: CASSSLDRGQETQYF. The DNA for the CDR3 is TGCGCCAGCAGCTCCCTCGACAGGGGACAAGAGACCCAGTACTTC.

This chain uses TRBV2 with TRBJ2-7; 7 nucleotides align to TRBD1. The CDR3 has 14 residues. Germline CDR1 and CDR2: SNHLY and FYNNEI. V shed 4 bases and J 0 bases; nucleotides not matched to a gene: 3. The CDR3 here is CASSGGQSSYEQYF. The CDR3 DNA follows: TGTGCCAGCAGTGGGGGACAGAGCTCCTACGAGCAGTACTTC.

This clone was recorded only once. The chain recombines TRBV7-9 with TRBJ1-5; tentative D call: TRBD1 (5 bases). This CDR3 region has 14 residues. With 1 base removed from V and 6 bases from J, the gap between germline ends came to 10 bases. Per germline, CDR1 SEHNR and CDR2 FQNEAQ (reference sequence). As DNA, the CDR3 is TGTGCCAGCAGCTTAGGGGGGGGGAGTCAGCCCCAGCATTTT. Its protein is CASSLGGGSQPQHF.